This T cell receptor beta chain was sequenced for a study of shared clonotypes between healthy human individuals. Findings and limits, study-wide: Larger richness was generally estimated for naive than memory subsets.

At a deep level, the assay was run. Libraries were prepared by immunoSEQ multiplex PCR; TCRdb keeps only in-frame clonotypes and omits some of them. In the table there are about 670,000 clones, 55% to 75% of which are singletons. Germline assignment: CDR1 SGDLS and CDR2 YYNGEE. V lost 3 bases, J lost 3 bases, and 5 bases stayed unmatched. The CDR3 runs to 15 residues. About this clone: Its antigen is not identified.

This clonotype originated in a woman aged 25-40 years in good health. The V gene is TRBV9, the J gene TRBJ2-3; 9 positions agree with TRBD1. Material: memory CD4+ T cells sorted from blood. Subset defined: CD45RA-negative fraction. The chain's CDR3 is CASSARDRETDTQYF. For the CDR3, the DNA is TGTGCCAGCAGCGCCCGGGACAGGGAAACAGATACGCAGTATTTT. The whole variable domain, remainder taken from reference TRBV9 and TRBJ2-3, is DSGVTQTPKHLITATGQRVTLRCSPRSGDLSVYWYQQSLDQGLQFLIQYYNGEERAKGNILERFSAQQFPDLHSELNLSSLELGDSALYFCASSARDRETDTQYFGPGTRLTVL.